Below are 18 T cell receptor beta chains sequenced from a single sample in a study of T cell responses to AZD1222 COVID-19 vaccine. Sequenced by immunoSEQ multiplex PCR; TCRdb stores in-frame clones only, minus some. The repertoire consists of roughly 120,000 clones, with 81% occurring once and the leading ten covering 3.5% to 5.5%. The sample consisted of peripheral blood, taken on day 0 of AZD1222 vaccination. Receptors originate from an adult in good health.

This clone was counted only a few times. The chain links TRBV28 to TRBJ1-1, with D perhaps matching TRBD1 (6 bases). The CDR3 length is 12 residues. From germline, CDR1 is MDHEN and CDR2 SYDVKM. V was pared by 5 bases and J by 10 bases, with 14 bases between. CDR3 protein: CASSIPGVGAFF. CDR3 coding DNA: TGTGCCAGCAGTATCCCAGGGGTAGGAGCTTTCTTT.

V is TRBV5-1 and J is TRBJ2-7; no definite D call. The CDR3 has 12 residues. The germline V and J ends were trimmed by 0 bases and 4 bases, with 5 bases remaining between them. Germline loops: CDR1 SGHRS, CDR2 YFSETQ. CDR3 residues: CASSLVWYEQYF. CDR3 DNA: TGCGCCAGCAGCTTGGTCTGGTACGAGCAGTACTTC. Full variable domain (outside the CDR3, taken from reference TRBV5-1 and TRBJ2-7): KAGVTQTPRYLIKTRGQQVTLSCSPISGHRSVSWYQQTPGQGLQFLFEYFSETQRNKGNFPGRFSGRQFSNSRSEMNVSTLELGDSALYLCASSLVWYEQYFGPGTRLTVT.

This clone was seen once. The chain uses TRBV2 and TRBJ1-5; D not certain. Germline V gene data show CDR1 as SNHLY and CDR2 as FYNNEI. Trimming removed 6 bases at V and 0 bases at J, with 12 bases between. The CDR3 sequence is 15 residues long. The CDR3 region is CASSDGRFSNQPQHF. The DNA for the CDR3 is TGTGCCAGCAGCGACGGACGGTTTAGCAATCAGCCCCAGCATTTT.

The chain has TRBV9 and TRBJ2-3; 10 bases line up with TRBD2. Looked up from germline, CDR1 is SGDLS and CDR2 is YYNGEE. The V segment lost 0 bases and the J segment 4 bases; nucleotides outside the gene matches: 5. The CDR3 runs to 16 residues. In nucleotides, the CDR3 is TGTGCCAGCAGCGTAGCGCGAGCGGGAGGGCCAGATACGCAGTATTTT. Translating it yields CASSVARAGGPDTQYF. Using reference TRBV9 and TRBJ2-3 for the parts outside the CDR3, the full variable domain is DSGVTQTPKHLITATGQRVTLRCSPRSGDLSVYWYQQSLDQGLQFLIQYYNGEERAKGNILERFSAQQFPDLHSELNLSSLELGDSALYFCASSVARAGGPDTQYFGPGTRLTVL.

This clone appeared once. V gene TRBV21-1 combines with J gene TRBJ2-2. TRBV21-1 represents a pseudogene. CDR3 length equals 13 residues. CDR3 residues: CASSGSEAGELFF. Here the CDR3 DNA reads TGTGCCAGCAGCGGAAGTGAAGCCGGGGAGCTGTTTTTT.

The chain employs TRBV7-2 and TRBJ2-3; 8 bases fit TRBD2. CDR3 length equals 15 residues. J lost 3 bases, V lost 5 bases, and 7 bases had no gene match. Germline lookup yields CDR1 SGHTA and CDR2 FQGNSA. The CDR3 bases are TGTGCCAGCAGCCCTCGGGGGGGCTGGACAGATACGCAGTATTTT. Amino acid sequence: CASSPRGGWTDTQYF.

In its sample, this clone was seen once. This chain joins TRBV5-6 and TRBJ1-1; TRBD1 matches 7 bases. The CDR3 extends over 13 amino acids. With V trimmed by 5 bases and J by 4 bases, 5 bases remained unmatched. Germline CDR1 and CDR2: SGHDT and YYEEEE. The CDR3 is CASSPDRVTEAFF. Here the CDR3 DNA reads TGTGCCAGCAGTCCTGACAGGGTCACTGAAGCTTTCTTT.

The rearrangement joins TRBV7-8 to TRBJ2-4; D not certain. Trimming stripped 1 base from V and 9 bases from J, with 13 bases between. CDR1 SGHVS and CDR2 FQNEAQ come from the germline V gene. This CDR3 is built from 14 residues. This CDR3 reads CASSLVGREGIQYF. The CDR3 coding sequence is TGTGCCAGCAGCTTAGTAGGTAGGGAAGGCATTCAGTACTTC.

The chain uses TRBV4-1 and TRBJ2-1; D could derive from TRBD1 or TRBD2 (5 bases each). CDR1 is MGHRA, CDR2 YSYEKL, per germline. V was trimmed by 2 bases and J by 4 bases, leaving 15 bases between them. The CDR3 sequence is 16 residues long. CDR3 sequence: CASSQIGTRVYNEQFF. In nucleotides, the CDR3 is TGCGCCAGCAGCCAAATAGGGACCCGGGTGTACAATGAGCAGTTCTTC.

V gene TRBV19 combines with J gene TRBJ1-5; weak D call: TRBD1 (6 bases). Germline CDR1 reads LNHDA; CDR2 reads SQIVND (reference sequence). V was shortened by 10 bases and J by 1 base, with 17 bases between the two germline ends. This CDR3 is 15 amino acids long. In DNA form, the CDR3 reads TGTGCCACCCGAGGAGGGGGGTTAAGCAATCAGCCCCAGCATTTT. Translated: CATRGGGLSNQPQHF.

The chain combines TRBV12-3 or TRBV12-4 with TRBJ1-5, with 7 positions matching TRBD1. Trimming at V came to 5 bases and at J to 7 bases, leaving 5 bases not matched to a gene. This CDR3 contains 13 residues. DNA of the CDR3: TGTGCCAGCAGTGGACAGGTAGGCCAGCCCCAGCATTTT. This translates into CASSGQVGQPQHF.

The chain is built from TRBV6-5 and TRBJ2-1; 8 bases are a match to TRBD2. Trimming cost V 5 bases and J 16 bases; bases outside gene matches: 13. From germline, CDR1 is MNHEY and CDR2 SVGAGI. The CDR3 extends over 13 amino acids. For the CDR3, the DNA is TGTGCCAGCAGTCCCCGGGGGGGCAGGTTCTCATTCTTC. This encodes CASSPRGGRFSFF.

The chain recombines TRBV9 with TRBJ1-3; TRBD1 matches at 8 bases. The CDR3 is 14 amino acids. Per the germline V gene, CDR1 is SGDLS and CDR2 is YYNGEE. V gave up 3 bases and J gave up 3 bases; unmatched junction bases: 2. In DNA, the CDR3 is TGTGCCAGCAGCGAGACAGGGGTTGGAAACACCATATATTTT. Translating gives CASSETGVGNTIYF.

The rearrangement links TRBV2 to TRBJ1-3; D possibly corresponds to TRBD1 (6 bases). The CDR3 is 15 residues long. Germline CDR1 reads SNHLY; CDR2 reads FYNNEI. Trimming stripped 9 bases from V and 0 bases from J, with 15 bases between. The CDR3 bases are TGTGCCAGTGGGGGGGCGGACGGCTCTGGAAACACCATATATTTT. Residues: CASGGADGSGNTIYF.

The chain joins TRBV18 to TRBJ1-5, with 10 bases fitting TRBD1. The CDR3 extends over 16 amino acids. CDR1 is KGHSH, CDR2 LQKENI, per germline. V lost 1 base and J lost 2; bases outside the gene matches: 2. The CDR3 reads CASSPLGTGGNQPQHF. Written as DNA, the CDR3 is TGTGCCAGCTCACCACTCGGGACAGGGGGCAATCAGCCCCAGCATTTT.

The CDR3 loop reads CASSLFGRGPNNEQFF. Here the CDR3 DNA reads TGTGCCAGCAGCTTATTTGGGCGGGGGCCCAACAATGAGCAGTTCTTC. The rearrangement links TRBV7-6 to TRBJ2-1, with D perhaps matching TRBD2 (7 bases). The germline CDR1 and CDR2 sequences are SGHVS and FNYEAQ. V was shortened by 2 bases and J by 5 bases, with 16 bases between the two germline ends. This CDR3 comprises 16 residues.

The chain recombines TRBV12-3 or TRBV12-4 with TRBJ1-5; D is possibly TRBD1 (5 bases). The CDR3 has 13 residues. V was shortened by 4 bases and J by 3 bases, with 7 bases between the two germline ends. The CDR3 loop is CASSWGDNQPQHF. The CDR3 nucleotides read TGTGCCAGCAGTTGGGGCGACAATCAGCCCCAGCATTTT.

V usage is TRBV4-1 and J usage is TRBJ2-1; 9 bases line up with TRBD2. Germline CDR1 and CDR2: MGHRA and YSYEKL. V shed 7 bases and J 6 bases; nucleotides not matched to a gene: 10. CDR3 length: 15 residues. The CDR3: CASTRGLAFGNEQFF. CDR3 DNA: TGCGCCAGCACGCGGGGACTAGCCTTTGGCAATGAGCAGTTCTTC.